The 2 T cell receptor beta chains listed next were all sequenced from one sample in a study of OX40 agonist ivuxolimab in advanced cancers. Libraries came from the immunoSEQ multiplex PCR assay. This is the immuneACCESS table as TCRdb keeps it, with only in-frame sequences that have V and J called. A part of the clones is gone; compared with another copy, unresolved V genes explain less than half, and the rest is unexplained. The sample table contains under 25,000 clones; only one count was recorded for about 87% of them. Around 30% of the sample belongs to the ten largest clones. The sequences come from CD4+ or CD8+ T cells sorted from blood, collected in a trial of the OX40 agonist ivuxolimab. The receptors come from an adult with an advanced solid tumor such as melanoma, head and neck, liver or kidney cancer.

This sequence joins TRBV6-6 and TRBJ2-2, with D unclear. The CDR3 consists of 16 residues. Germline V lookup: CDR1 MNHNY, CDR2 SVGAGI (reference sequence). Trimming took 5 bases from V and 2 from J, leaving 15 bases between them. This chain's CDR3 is CASSHRTGKNTGELFF. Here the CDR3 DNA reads TGTGCCAGCAGTCACCGGACGGGTAAAAACACCGGGGAGCTGTTTTTT.

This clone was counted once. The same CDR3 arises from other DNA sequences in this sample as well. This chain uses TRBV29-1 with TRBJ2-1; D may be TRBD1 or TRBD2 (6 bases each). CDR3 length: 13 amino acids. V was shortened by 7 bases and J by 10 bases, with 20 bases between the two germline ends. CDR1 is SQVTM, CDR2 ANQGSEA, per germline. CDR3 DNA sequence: TGCAGCGAAAAGGGGGGTGTGGGCGGGGAGCAGTTCTTC. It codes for CSEKGGVGGEQFF.